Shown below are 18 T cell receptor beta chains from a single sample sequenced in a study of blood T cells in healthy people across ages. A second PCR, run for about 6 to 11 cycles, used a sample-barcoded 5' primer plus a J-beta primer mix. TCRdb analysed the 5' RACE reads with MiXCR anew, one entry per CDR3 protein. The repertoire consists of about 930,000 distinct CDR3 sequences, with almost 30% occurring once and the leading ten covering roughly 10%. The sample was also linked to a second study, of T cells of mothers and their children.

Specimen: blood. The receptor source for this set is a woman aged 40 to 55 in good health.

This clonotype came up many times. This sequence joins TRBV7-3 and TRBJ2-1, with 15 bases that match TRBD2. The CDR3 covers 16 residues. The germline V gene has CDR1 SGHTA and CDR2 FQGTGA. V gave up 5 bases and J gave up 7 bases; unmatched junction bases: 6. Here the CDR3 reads CASSGTGLAGGNEQFF. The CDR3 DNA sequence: TGTGCCAGCAGCGGCACGGGACTAGCGGGGGGAAATGAGCAGTTCTTC.

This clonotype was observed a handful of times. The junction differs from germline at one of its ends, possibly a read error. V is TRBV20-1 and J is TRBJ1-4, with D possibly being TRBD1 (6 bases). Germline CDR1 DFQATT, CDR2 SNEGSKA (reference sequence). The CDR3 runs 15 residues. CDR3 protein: CSASRGPATNEKRFF. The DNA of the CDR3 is TGCAGTGCTAGTCGGGGGCCTGCAACTAATGAAAAACGGTTTTTT.

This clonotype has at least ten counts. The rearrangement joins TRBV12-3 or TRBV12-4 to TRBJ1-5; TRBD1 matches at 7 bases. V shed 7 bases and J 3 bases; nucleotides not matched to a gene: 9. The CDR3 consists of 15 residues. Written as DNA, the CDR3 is TGTGCCAGCAAAACGGGGACAGCCCACAATCAGCCCCAGCATTTT. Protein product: CASKTGTAHNQPQHF.

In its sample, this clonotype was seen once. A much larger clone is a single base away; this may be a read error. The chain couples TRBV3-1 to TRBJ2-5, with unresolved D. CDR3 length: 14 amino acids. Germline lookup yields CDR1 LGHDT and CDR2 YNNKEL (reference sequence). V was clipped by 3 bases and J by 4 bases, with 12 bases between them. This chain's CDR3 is CASSHDYTRETQYF. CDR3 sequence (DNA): TGTGCCAGCAGCCATGATTACACGAGAGAGACCCAGTACTTC.

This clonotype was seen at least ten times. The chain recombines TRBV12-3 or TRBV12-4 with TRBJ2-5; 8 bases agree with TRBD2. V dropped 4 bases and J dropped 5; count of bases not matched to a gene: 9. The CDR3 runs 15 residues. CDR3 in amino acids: CASSYMGLDSETQYF. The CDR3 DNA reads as TGTGCCAGCAGTTATATGGGACTAGATAGTGAGACCCAGTACTTC.

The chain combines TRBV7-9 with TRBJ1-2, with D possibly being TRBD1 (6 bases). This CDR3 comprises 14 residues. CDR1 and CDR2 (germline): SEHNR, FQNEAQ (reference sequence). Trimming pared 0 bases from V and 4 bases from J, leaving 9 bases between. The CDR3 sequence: CASSLATGSYGYTF. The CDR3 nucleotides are TGTGCCAGCAGCTTAGCGACAGGCAGCTATGGCTACACCTTC.

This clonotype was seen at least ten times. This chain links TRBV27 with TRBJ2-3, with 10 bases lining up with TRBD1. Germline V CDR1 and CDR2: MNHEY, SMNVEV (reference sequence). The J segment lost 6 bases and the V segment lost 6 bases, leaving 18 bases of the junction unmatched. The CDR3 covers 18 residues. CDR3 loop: CASRKTTSGTGVSDTQYF. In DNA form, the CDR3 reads TGTGCCAGCAGAAAAACCACCTCCGGGACAGGGGTGTCGGATACGCAGTATTTT.

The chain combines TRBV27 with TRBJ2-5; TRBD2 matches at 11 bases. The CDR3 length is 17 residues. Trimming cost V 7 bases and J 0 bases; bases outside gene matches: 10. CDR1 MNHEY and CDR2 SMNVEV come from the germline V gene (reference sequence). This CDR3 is CASKMASGGRYQETQYF. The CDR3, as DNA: TGTGCCAGCAAGATGGCTAGCGGGGGGAGGTACCAAGAGACCCAGTACTTC.

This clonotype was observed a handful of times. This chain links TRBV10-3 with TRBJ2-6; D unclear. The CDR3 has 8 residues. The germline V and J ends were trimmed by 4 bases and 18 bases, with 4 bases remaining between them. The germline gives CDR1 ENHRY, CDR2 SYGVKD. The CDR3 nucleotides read TGTGCCATCAGTGTGGGGACTTTC. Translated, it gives CAISVGTF.

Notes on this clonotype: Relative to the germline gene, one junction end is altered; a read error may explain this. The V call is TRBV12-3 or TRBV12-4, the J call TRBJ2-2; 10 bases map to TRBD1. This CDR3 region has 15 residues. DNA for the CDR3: TGTGCCGGCAGTCCCCGGACAGGGGGCACCGGGGAGCTGTTTTTT. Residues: CAGSPRTGGTGELFF.

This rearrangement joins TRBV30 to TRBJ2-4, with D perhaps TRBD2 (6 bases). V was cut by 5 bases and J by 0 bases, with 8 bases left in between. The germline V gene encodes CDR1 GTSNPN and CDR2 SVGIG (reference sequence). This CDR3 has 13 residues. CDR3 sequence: CAWGGLAKNIQYF. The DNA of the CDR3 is TGTGCCTGGGGAGGGCTAGCCAAAAACATTCAGTACTTC.

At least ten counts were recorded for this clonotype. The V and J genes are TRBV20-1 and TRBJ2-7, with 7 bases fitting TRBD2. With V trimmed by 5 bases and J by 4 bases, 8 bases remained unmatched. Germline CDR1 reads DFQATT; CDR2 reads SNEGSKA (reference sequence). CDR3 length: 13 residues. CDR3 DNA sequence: TGCAGTGCTGGGGGGGTAAACCTATACGAGCAGTACTTC. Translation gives CSAGGVNLYEQYF.

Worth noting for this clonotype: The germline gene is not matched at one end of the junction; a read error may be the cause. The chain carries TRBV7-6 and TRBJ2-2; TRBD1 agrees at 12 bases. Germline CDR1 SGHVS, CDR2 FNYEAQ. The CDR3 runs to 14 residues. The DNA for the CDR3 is TGTGCCAGCAGCTTGGGACAGGGGGCCGGGGAGCGGTTTTTT. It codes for CASSLGQGAGERFF.

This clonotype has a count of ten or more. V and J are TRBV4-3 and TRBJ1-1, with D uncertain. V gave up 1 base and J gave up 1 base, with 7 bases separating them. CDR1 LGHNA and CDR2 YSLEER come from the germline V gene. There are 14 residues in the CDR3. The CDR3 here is CASSQARGNTEAFF. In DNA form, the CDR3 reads TGCGCCAGCAGCCAAGCACGAGGGAACACTGAAGCTTTCTTT.

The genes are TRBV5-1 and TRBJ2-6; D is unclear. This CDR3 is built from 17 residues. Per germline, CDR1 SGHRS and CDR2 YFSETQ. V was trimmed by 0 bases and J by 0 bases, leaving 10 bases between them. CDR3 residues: CASSLAAGSSGANVLTF. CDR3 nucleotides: TGCGCCAGCAGCTTGGCGGCAGGCTCCTCTGGGGCCAACGTCCTGACTTTC.

The chain's CDR3 is CSAREDLANFQDIQYF. CDR3 in DNA: TGCAGTGCTAGAGAAGATCTAGCGAACTTTCAGGACATTCAGTACTTC. The chain joins TRBV20-1 to TRBJ2-4; D perhaps matches TRBD2 (6 bases). The CDR3 has 16 residues. V was cut by 0 bases and J by 8 bases, with 20 bases left in between. Germline CDR1 DFQATT, CDR2 SNEGSKA (reference sequence).

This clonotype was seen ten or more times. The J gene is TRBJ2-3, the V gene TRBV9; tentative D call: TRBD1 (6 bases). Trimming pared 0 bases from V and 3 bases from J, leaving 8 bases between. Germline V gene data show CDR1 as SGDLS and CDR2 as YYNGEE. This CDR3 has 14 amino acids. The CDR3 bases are TGTGCCAGCAGCGTAGAGGGGGAAACAGATACGCAGTATTTT. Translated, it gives CASSVEGETDTQYF.

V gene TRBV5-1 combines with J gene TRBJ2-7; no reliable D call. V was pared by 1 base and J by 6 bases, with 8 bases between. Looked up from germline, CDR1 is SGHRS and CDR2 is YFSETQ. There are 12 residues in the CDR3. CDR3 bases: TGCGCCAGCAGCTTGAGACTGTCCGAGCAGTACTTC. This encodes CASSLRLSEQYF.